This T cell receptor (beta chain) was recorded in a study of read filtering for tumor transcriptome and immune sequencing (TCRdb year 2020). Looking at the study overall: The cohort was composed of 17 to 20 male and 14 to 15 female patients, with a mean age of approximately 66 years and an age range of about 45 to 90. TCR-region mapped reads per sample ranged from about 4.05 to 11 million with IR-seq versus only about 80 to 1,300 with RNA-seq. Using the same bone marrow samples, the study compared TCR repertoires obtained by targeted immune repertoire sequencing with those obtained by bulk whole-transcriptome sequencing. By revised international staging, roughly 8 patients were R-ISS I, roughly 17 were R-ISS II and about seven were R-ISS III. After DNase treatment, whole-transcriptome libraries were prepared with the TruSeq RNA Access Library Prep Kit. A main aim was a read-filtering strategy for immune repertoire data, specifically whether clonotypes supported by a single read should be removed.

CDR1 and CDR2 (SGHNT, YENEEA) derive from the germline V gene. V is pared back by 3 bases and J by 2 bases, with 2 bases lying between the germline termini. The CDR3 covers 13 residues, taking in both the cysteine and the phenylalanine. Here the CDR3 DNA is all that survives: 39 bases in frame from base 1. Overall study outcomes, separate from this receptor: The sorted CD138-negative fraction was composed of a mixed bone marrow immune population rather than of purified T cells. Compared with RNA-seq, IR-seq captured clonotypes at much higher depth and more reliably, and a smaller IR-seq throughput was enough to identify most shared clonotypes. The correlation between IR-seq and RNA-seq shared clonotype proportions rose when single-read clonotypes were removed. In IR-seq, 80% to 85% of clonotypes but 3% to 4.5% of total reads were represented by single-read clonotypes, whereas in RNA-seq, 74.6% of clonotypes and about 40% of reads were represented by single-read clonotypes.

The Immunoverse kit was used to build TCR libraries from 400 to 500 ng RNA, with molecular barcoded adaptors covering alpha/delta and beta/gamma chains. TCR library preparation was performed with the same RNA that was used for transcriptome sequencing. TCR libraries were sequenced on an Illumina HiSeq 4000 with 2 x 150 cycles. Per the source publication's procedure: MiXCR aligned TCR reads to human V, D, J and C references and assembled the aligned reads into CDR3 clonotypes, with quality filtering and error correction included. The tcR package in R was used for analysis of clonotype counts and gene usage diversity. For inspection of raw mapping reads, RNA-seq reads were mapped by STAR aligner version 2.5.3a onto GRCh37 of the human genome. To test how sequencing depth affects detected clonotypes, IR-seq fastq files were randomly downsampled with Seqtk 1.3. Starting from the raw public reads, TCRdb applied fastp trimming at Q25, assembled clones with MiXCR and retained in-frame beta chains. Every entry covers one CDR3 protein and lists the most common genes and DNA from its rows. The V and J calls were determined by TCRdb, not by the authors. The sample table records 40,000 or so distinct CDR3 sequences; 14% of these occur just once. Roughly a sixth of the sample rests with the top ten.

The table lists this clonotype with many counts. No cognate antigen has been identified for it. Per-nucleotide qualities are absent, and no much larger clonotype sits a single base away. Bone marrow was sampled from every patient at the time of active disease. Ficoll-Hypaque density gradient centrifugation was used to isolate the bone marrow mononuclear cells. CD138-negative cells were obtained by negative selection after labeling with CD138 magnetic microbeads on a MACS separator, removing myeloma plasma cells. The purity of the isolated cells was checked by flow cytometry with CD138 antibodies on an Attune NxT. TRIzol reagent was used to extract total RNA, which was then quantified with a NanoDrop spectrophotometer. Paired RNA-seq and IR-seq were performed on the CD138-negative bone marrow sample of each patient.

The specimen was a population of CD138-negative cells sorted from bone marrow. This specimen's cell subset or site label, per the study, means: bone marrow mononuclear cells depleted of CD138+ plasma/myeloma cells by negative magnetic selection. This chain is built from TRBV11-3 and TRBJ2-6; the D gene lacks a confident call. This receptor was identified in a donor aged 40 or over with multiple myeloma. For the CDR3, the sequence is CASSFAGANVLTF. The nucleotide sequence is given as TGTGCCAGCAGCTTTGCTGGGGCCAACGTCCTGACTTTC.